Sequencing of this T cell receptor beta chain was carried out in a study of blood T cell repertoires in COVID-19. The overall study: Material from acute and convalescent COVID-19 was sourced from the United States, Italy and Spain. The cDNA or gDNA used as material had been derived from T cells, B-cell-depleted T cells, or PBMCs.

The junction had 13 bases not matched to a gene; V was cut back by 3 bases and J by 5 bases. The CDR3 contains 16 residues. The germline V gene has CDR1 GTSNPN and CDR2 SVGIG (reference sequence). The table came from immunoSEQ multiplex PCR; TCRdb's copy has only in-frame clones and leaves some out. The sample includes fewer than 150,000 clones, around nine tenths seen only once; the top ten take roughly 5%. The TCR sequence derives from a human donor in a cohort sampled during active COVID-19. The chain is built from TRBV30 and TRBJ2-5; 9 nucleotides line up with TRBD2. Sequencing was performed on peripheral blood. The CDR3 sequence is CAWSQTGSGRRETQYF. The CDR3 DNA reads TGTGCCTGGAGCCAGACCGGTAGCGGGAGAAGGGAGACCCAGTACTTC.